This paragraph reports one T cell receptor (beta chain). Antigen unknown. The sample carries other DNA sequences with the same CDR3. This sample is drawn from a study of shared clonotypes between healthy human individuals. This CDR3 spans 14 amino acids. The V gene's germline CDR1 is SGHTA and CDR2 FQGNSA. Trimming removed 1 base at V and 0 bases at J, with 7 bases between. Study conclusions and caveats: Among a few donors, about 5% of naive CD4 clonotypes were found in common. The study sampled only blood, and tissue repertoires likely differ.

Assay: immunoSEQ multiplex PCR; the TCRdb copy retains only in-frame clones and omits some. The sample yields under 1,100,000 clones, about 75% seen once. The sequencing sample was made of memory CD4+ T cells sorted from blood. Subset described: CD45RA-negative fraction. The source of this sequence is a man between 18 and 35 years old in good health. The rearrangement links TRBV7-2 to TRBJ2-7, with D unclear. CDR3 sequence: CASSLGPSSYEQYF. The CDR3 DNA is TGTGCCAGCAGCTTAGGTCCTTCCTCCTACGAGCAGTACTTC.